This TCR beta chain appears in the sequencing data of a study of T cells in Graves' hyperthyroidism and ophthalmopathy. The V gene's germline CDR1 is SGHAT and CDR2 FQNNGV. V shed 2 bases and J shed 0 bases, with 8 bases lying between them. This CDR3 has 16 amino acids. This clonotype came up many times. Hyperthyroidism patients were newly diagnosed, had disease duration under 2 months, and were aged 18 to 65 years. The diagnoses drew upon clinical symptoms, serum thyroxine and TRAb, thyroid ultrasound and orbital computed tomography. The sample of blood was obtained at first hyperthyroidism diagnosis (before any ophthalmopathy symptoms). Regions amplified from RNA transcripts were the TCR beta CDR3 regions. The HTBI set primed first-round TCR CDR3 RT-PCR. In TCRdb, the multiplex PCR reads were re-called with MiXCR into one record per CDR3 protein. This sample carries some 380,000 distinct CDR3 sequences, about 13% of them seen once, and the ten largest clones take under 25%.

The chain joins TRBV11-2 to TRBJ1-6; no reliable D call. The sample taken for sequencing was blood. The TCR was taken from a man aged 25 to 40 with Graves' hyperthyroidism that later progressed to Graves' ophthalmopathy. The CDR3 DNA is TGTGCCAGCAGCTTATTCCACAGCTCCTATAATTCACCCCTCCACTTT. As protein: CASSLFHSSYNSPLHF.